This entry lists 22 T cell receptor beta chains sequenced from one sample in a study of breast tumors, draining lymph nodes, adjacent tissues. Each CDR3 protein is one row after TCRdb ran MiXCR on the multiplex PCR reads. This table has about 110,000 distinct CDR3 sequences, around 30% appearing once. The lymph nodes were axillary draining lymph nodes from breast cancer patients. The sequenced sample consisted of axillary lymph node tissue. The receptors derive from a female donor with breast cancer. Some clones in this sample may be carry-over from other donors' samples.

In regard to this clonotype: This CDR3 fails to terminate in the conserved phenylalanine or tryptophan, so it likely reflects a read error. It is unclear where the CDR3 begins or ends on the DNA, so no DNA is shown, and the CDR3 is as TCRdb lists it. J is TRBJ2-7 and V is TRBV2. Ends included, the CDR3 has 11 residues. Germline lookup yields CDR1 SNHLY and CDR2 FYNNEI. The CDR3 sequence: CASRVSYEQCL.

This clonotype was seen repeatedly, ten times or more. V gene TRBV20-1 combines with J gene TRBJ2-3; 7 nucleotides align to TRBD2. Germline-derived CDR1 and CDR2 are DFQATT and SNEGSKA (reference sequence). V was clipped by 5 bases and J by 3 bases; unmatched bases: 11. The CDR3 runs to 15 residues. The CDR3 DNA reads as TGCAGTGCTTCACTTGGACTAGAAGGGACAGATACGCAGTATTTT. It codes for CSASLGLEGTDTQYF.

This chain links TRBV5-1 with TRBJ1-4; TRBD1 aligns across 7 bases. CDR1 SGHRS and CDR2 YFSETQ come from the germline V gene. Trimming at V came to 4 bases and at J to 5 bases, leaving 14 bases not matched to a gene. The CDR3 is 17 amino acids. CDR3 sequence reads: CASSLGHRDSKNEKLFF. The CDR3, as DNA: TGCGCCAGCAGCCTGGGCCACCGGGACAGCAAGAATGAAAAACTGTTTTTT.

This clonotype was seen many times. V and J are TRBV6-2 or TRBV6-3 and TRBJ2-3; a possible D gene is TRBD1 (6 bases). V was pared by 6 bases and J by 4 bases, with 11 bases between. The CDR3 contains 13 residues. Germline V CDR1 and CDR2: MNHEY, SVGEGT. In DNA, the CDR3 is TGTGCCAGCAGACAACAGGGCGCAGATACGCAGTATTTT. Amino acids: CASRQQGADTQYF.

This clonotype was detected ten times or more. The chain is built from TRBV5-1 and TRBJ2-2; TRBD2 might be the D (6 bases). Trimming pared 4 bases from V and 5 bases from J, leaving 15 bases between. The CDR3 runs to 15 residues. Looked up from germline, CDR1 is SGHRS and CDR2 is YFSETQ. The CDR3 spells CASSGGTPLTGELFF. CDR3 in DNA: TGCGCCAGCAGCGGCGGGACTCCGTTAACCGGGGAGCTGTTTTTT. Based on the CDR3 plus reference TRBV5-1 and TRBJ2-2, the full variable domain is KAGVTQTPRYLIKTRGQQVTLSCSPISGHRSVSWYQQTPGQGLQFLFEYFSETQRNKGNFPGRFSGRQFSNSRSEMNVSTLELGDSALYLCASSGGTPLTGELFFGEGSRLTVL.

This clonotype was counted at least ten times. The J gene is TRBJ2-4, the V gene TRBV7-2; D uncertain. The CDR3 length is 13 residues. Deletions cut 5 bases from V and 2 bases from J, with 7 bases between. CDR1 is SGHTA and CDR2 is FQGNSA in the germline V gene. CDR3 DNA sequence: TGTGCCAGCAGCCCTTGGTCCAAAAACATTCAGTACTTC. It encodes CASSPWSKNIQYF.

The table lists this clonotype with many counts. For the CDR3, the DNA is TGTGCCAGCAGAAAAGGTTCGGGACAGAGCACAGATACGCAGTATTTT. It translates to CASRKGSGQSTDTQYF. This chain links TRBV7-9 with TRBJ2-3; TRBD1 aligns across 7 bases. V was pared by 6 bases and J by 0 bases, with 9 bases of the junction left unmatched. The germline gives CDR1 SEHNR, CDR2 FQNEAQ (reference sequence). This CDR3 is built from 16 residues.

In this sample, this clonotype turned up once. This rearrangement joins TRBV29-1 to TRBJ1-2; the match to TRBD1 covers 9 bases. Per the germline V gene, CDR1 is SQVTM and CDR2 is ANQGSEA. The CDR3 sequence is 15 residues long. V shed 0 bases and J 3 bases; nucleotides not matched to a gene: 5. CDR3 nucleotides: TGCAGCGTTGAAGACTCGGGACAGGGCTACTATGGCTACACCTTC. Translating gives CSVEDSGQGYYGYTF.

This clonotype occurred many times. The chain combines TRBV6-5 with TRBJ2-5; D tentatively reads TRBD1 or TRBD2 (5 bases each). In germline, CDR1 is MNHEY, CDR2 SVGAGI. This CDR3 region has 13 residues. Trimming removed 5 bases from V and 2 bases from J, with 9 bases in between. This chain's CDR3 is CASSPWGQETQYF. In DNA, the CDR3 is TGTGCCAGCAGTCCATGGGGGCAAGAGACCCAGTACTTC.

This clonotype was detected ten times or more. It may be a read error: a sequence one base away is much more abundant. This chain joins TRBV20-1 and TRBJ2-7, with TRBD2 matching over 10 bases. Looked up from germline, CDR1 is DFQATT and CDR2 is SNEGSKA (reference sequence). This CDR3 comprises 14 residues. CDR3 sequence reads: CSARGTSVSSEQYF. CDR3 sequence (DNA): TGCAGTGCTAGGGGGACTAGCGTCTCCTCCGAGCAGTACTTC.

This clonotype was counted at least ten times. V and J are TRBV20-1 and TRBJ2-3; 11 bases map to TRBD2. Per germline, CDR1 DFQATT and CDR2 SNEGSKA (reference sequence). Trimming removed 5 bases from V and 1 base from J; junction bases left unmatched: 20. The CDR3 is made up of 20 amino acids. As DNA, the CDR3 is TGCAGTGCTTTTATCCTAGGGGCTAGCGGGAGGACCCTTCGCACAGATACGCAGTATTTT. Its translation: CSAFILGASGRTLRTDTQYF.

The table lists this clonotype with many counts. The chain carries TRBV24-1 and TRBJ2-1; 10 bases map to TRBD2. CDR1 is KGHDR and CDR2 is SFDVKD in the germline V gene. The CDR3 consists of 15 residues. After removal of 4 bases from V and 5 bases from J, the junction contained 4 bases not matched to a gene. CDR3 nucleotide sequence: TGTGCCACCAGTGACACTAGCGGGGTCAACAATGAGCAGTTCTTC. Its translation is CATSDTSGVNNEQFF.

V is TRBV25-1 and J is TRBJ2-2; 14 bases align to TRBD2. This CDR3 comprises 17 residues. Germline values: CDR1 MGHDK, CDR2 SYGVNS. J lost 4 bases, V lost 8 bases, and 9 bases had no gene match. CDR3 DNA: TGTGCCAGCGTCGAGACTAGCGGGAGGGCCGCCACCGGGGAGCTGTTTTTT. It specifies CASVETSGRAATGELFF.

The chain joins TRBV28 to TRBJ2-7; D is possibly TRBD1 or TRBD2 (6 bases each). The germline gives CDR1 MDHEN, CDR2 SYDVKM. V was trimmed by 6 bases and J by 0 bases, leaving 15 bases between them. The CDR3 totals 15 residues. The DNA of the CDR3 is TGTGCCAGCAGGGGGGCGGGACGGATCTCCTACGAGCAGTACTTC. Translated, it gives CASRGAGRISYEQYF.

Of note for this clonotype: A much larger clone lies a single base off, so this may be a read error. CDR3 sequence (DNA): TGCAGTGCCCTAACCACAAGGGCCGGAGCGACCCAGTACTTC. Its translation is CSALTTRAGATQYF. The rearrangement links TRBV20-1 to TRBJ2-5; D is ambiguous. The ends were cut back, 6 bases at V and 7 bases at J, with 21 bases in the middle. Germline CDR1 is DFQATT and CDR2 is SNEGSKA (reference sequence). The CDR3 is 14 amino acids.

This clonotype was counted ten times or more. The chain is built from TRBV19 and TRBJ1-3; D might be TRBD1 (6 bases). The germline gives CDR1 LNHDA, CDR2 SQIVND (reference sequence). The CDR3 has 15 amino acids. V lost 6 bases, J lost 4 bases, and 16 bases lay in between. CDR3 in amino acids: CASSLLAGAGNTIYF. The CDR3 coding sequence is TGTGCCAGTAGCCTGTTGGCAGGGGCGGGAAACACCATATATTTT. Full variable domain (rest looked up from reference TRBV19 and TRBJ1-3): DGGITQSPKYLFRKEGQNVTLSCEQNLNHDAMYWYRQDPGQGLRLIYYSQIVNDFQKGDIAEGYSVSREKKESFPLTVTSAQKNPTAFYLCASSLLAGAGNTIYFGEGSWLTVV.

Details on this clonotype: One end of the junction varies from germline; a read error may be responsible. The genes are TRBV19 and TRBJ1-5; no reliable D call. The CDR3 has 15 residues. Looked up from germline, CDR1 is LNHDA and CDR2 is SQIVND (reference sequence). This chain's CDR3 is CASGDGPSLNQRQHF. DNA of the CDR3: TGTGCCAGTGGTGACGGGCCGAGCCTCAATCAGCGCCAGCATTTT.

The chain is built from TRBV15 and TRBJ2-1; TRBD1 matches 9 bases. After removal of 4 bases from V and 8 bases from J, the junction contained 9 bases not matched to a gene. Germline values: CDR1 LNHNV, CDR2 YYDKDF (reference sequence). This CDR3 region has 15 residues. CDR3 amino acids: CATSNRDRVKDEQFF. Here the CDR3 DNA reads TGTGCCACCAGCAACCGGGACAGGGTGAAGGATGAGCAGTTCTTC.

As for this clonotype: Likely a read error: the CDR3 ends without its conserved phenylalanine or tryptophan. J is TRBJ1-3 and V is TRBV20-1, with no clear D. Germline V gene lookup returns CDR1 DFQATT and CDR2 SNEGSKA (reference sequence). CDR3 length equals 14 residues. The CDR3 bases are TGCGGTGCTAGAGTTGGCAGACTCAAAGACACCATATATTCT. Its translation: CGARVGRLKDTIYS.

The genes are TRBV20-1 and TRBJ2-3; 9 bases are shared with TRBD2. CDR1 is DFQATT, CDR2 SNEGSKA, per germline (reference sequence). This CDR3 has 14 residues. Trimming removed 1 base from V and 4 bases from J; junction bases left unmatched: 3. The chain's CDR3 is CSARGVAGADTQYF. The CDR3 DNA reads TGCAGTGCTAGAGGAGTAGCGGGAGCAGATACGCAGTATTTT.

This clonotype was observed at least ten times. This chain uses TRBV9 with TRBJ2-3; a weak D match, TRBD1 (6 bases). Trimming left V 4 bases short and J 1 base short, with 13 bases between. The germline gives CDR1 SGDLS, CDR2 YYNGEE. This CDR3 has 15 residues. The CDR3 loop is CASSPLGQRTDTQYF. The CDR3 DNA sequence: TGTGCCAGCAGCCCACTTGGACAGCGCACAGATACGCAGTATTTT.

The table lists this clonotype with many counts. The chain combines TRBV2 with TRBJ1-1; possible D gene TRBD1, 5 bases. Germline CDR1 SNHLY, CDR2 FYNNEI. The CDR3 has 15 amino acids. V was pared by 3 bases and J by 1 base, with 12 bases between. The CDR3 protein is CASSEGSGRNTEAFF. DNA for the CDR3: TGTGCCAGCAGTGAGGGGTCGGGGCGGAACACTGAAGCTTTCTTT.